This TCR beta chain was identified during a study of cytomegalovirus exposure and HLA in healthy donors. Study-level points and caveats: Later work found most CMV-associated TCR beta chains apparently HLA-restricted. It was only CMV serostatus that was available as immune exposure information. V- and J-gene trimming in TCR beta was tied to a missense DCLRE1C variant by an analysis performed later.

With 60 Vbeta and 13 Jbeta primers, the PCR was carried out. Here immunoSEQ multiplex PCR was the method, and the copy in TCRdb shows in-frame clones only, minus some. The table lists 150,000 or so clones, 80% of them singletons. On this clone itself: Its antigen is still unknown.

The CDR3 sequence is 13 residues long. Germline loops: CDR1 SGHAT, CDR2 FQDESV (reference sequence). V was pared by 1 base and J by 10 bases, with 11 bases between. The sequenced sample was PBMCs. V is TRBV11-1 and J is TRBJ2-1; D is uncertain. The receptor was derived from a young man in good health and CMV-seropositive. The CDR3 DNA sequence: TGTGCCAGCAGCTTAGTGGGCGTCCGCGAGCAGTTCTTC. It yields the protein CASSLVGVREQFF.